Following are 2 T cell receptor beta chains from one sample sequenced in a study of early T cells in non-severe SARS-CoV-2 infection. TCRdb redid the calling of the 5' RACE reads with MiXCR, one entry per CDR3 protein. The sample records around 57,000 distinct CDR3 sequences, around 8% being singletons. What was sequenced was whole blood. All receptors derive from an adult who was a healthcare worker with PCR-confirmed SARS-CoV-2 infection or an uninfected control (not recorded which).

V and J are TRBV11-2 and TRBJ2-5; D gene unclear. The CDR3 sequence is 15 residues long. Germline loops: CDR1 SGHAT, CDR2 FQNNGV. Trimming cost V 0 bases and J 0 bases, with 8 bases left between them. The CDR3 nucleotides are TGTGCCAGCAGCTTAGATTTGGCTAACCAAGAGACCCAGTACTTC. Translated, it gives CASSLDLANQETQYF.

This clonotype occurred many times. This chain's CDR3 is CASSRTSGNPFDSGQYF. CDR3 nucleotide sequence: TGTGCCAGCAGCCGGACTAGCGGGAACCCCTTTGATTCGGGGCAGTACTTC. The chain has TRBV6-2 or TRBV6-3 and TRBJ2-7; 12 positions match TRBD2. In germline, CDR1 is MNHEY, CDR2 SVGEGT. The J segment lost 9 bases and the V segment lost 6 bases, leaving 18 bases of the junction unmatched. CDR3 length: 17 residues.